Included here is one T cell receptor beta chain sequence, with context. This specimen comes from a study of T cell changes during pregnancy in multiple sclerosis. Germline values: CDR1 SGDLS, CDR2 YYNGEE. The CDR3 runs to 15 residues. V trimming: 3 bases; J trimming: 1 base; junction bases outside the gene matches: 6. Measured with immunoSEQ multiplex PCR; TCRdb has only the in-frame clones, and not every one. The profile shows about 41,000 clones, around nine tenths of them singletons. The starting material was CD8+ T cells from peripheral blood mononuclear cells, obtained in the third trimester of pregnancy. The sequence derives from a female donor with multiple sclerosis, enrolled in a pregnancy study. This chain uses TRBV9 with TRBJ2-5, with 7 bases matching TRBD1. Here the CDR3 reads CASSDAGTAQETQYF. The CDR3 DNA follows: TGTGCCAGCAGCGACGCCGGGACAGCCCAAGAGACCCAGTACTTC. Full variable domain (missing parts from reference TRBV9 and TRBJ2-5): DSGVTQTPKHLITATGQRVTLRCSPRSGDLSVYWYQQSLDQGLQFLIQYYNGEERAKGNILERFSAQQFPDLHSELNLSSLELGDSALYFCASSDAGTAQETQYFGPGTRLLVL.